This T cell receptor (beta chain) emerged from a study of early T cells in non-severe SARS-CoV-2 infection. Study information: Bulk RNA taken from unsorted whole blood was sequenced, leaving chains unpaired.

The sample holds many counts of this clonotype. Trimming stripped 1 base from V and 3 bases from J, with 8 bases between. This CDR3 comprises 13 residues. Per germline, CDR1 SGHNT and CDR2 YYREEE (reference sequence). Unique molecular identifiers were added to individual cDNA molecules. TCRdb processed the 5' RACE reads anew with MiXCR; each CDR3 protein has one entry. The table shows 60,000 to 80,000 distinct CDR3 sequences, with less than 15% occurring only once. The receptor's source is an adult who was a healthcare worker with PCR-confirmed SARS-CoV-2 infection or an uninfected control (not recorded which). The sequenced sample was whole blood. The chain is built from TRBV5-4 and TRBJ2-7; no reliable D call. CDR3 residues: CASSLSGDYEQYF. As DNA, the CDR3 is TGTGCCAGCAGCTTGTCCGGAGACTACGAGCAGTACTTC.